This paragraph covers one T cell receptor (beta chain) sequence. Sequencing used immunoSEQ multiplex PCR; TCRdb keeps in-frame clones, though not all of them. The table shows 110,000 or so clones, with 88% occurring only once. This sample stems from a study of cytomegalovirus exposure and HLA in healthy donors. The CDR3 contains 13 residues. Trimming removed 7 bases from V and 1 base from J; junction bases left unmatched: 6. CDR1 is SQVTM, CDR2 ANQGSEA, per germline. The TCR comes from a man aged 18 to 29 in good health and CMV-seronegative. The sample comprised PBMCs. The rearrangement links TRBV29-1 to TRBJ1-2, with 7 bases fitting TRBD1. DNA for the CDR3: TGCAGCGATAGGGGGACAGATAACTATGGCTACACCTTC. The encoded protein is CSDRGTDNYGYTF.